This note documents a single T cell receptor (beta chain) sequence. Antigen unknown. These data originate in a study of a mutant IDH1 vaccine in newly diagnosed glioma. Study details: Vaccination began 4-6 weeks post radiotherapy alone, or with temozolomide cycles.

The germline V gene has CDR1 MNHNY and CDR2 SVGAGI (reference sequence). Trimming left V 6 bases short and J 5 bases short, with 16 bases between. The CDR3 totals 15 residues. Sample time point: week 11, during vaccination. Vaccination used 300 ug of mutant IDH1 20-mer peptide per dose, with topical imiquimod. The data were produced by immunoSEQ multiplex PCR, yet TCRdb's version contains in-frame clones alone and is incomplete. The repertoire includes about 67,000 clones, 70% to 90% of them detected once, and 1.5% to 2.5% sits in the top ten. The rearrangement links TRBV6-6 to TRBJ2-2; D not certain. This TCR came from a man aged 35 to 55 with glioma. Material: PBMCs, obtained from a glioma patient whose treatment included an IDH1 peptide vaccine. In nucleotides, the CDR3 is TGTGCCAGCAGAGGTGACGGGTCCCGAACCGGGGAGCTGTTTTTT. It yields the protein CASRGDGSRTGELFF.